This entry concerns a single T cell receptor beta chain. These data originate in a study of human T cells and chemical hapten exposure. Germline values: CDR1 MNHEY, CDR2 SVGAGI. V lost 6 bases and J lost 5; bases outside the gene matches: 6. CDR3 length: 14 amino acids. TCRdb reanalysed the RACE reads using MiXCR and keeps one entry per CDR3 protein. The table shows roughly 130,000 distinct CDR3 sequences, with approximately 9.5% occurring only once. Time point here: healthy volunteer bleed at 2 weeks. Whole blood that had not been fractionated was the source of extracted total RNA. The sequence was collected from a male donor in good health. Some clones in this sample may be carry-over from other donors' samples. The chain uses TRBV6-5 and TRBJ2-1; 8 nucleotides line up with TRBD2. The sample consisted of whole blood. CDR3 sequence (DNA): TGTGCCAGCAGCCGAATAGCGGGGAACAATGAGCAGTTCTTC. Encoded protein: CASSRIAGNNEQFF.